This T cell receptor (beta chain) emerged from a study of blood T cell repertoires in COVID-19. Study overall: Donors in the United States, Italy and Spain gave samples during acute or convalescent COVID-19. Sample material is recorded as cDNA or gDNA derived from T cells, B-cell-depleted T cells, or PBMCs.

As processed by the authors: Researchers report that nucleated cell counts were estimated from reference gene primer amplification. Using immunoSEQ multiplex PCR, the repertoire was profiled, and TCRdb retains in-frame clones only, with some absent. The V and J calls and clone size come from that table; D and trimming were worked out from the DNA. This table holds approximately 300,000 clones, almost 90% found once. V was shortened by 6 bases and J by 9 bases, with 15 bases between the two germline ends. Germline V gives CDR1 SGHTA, CDR2 FQGTGA. This CDR3 is built from 14 residues. Followed longitudinally, the Seattle patients had been enrolled during active infection.

Sequenced material: peripheral blood. This rearrangement joins TRBV7-3 to TRBJ1-6; D is perhaps TRBD1 (6 bases). The TCR was taken from a woman aged 40 to 55 with COVID-19, enrolled during active disease. The CDR3 region has the DNA TGTGCCAGCAGTCGAGGGGGTTTCGGTTCACCCCTCCACTTT. It codes for CASSRGGFGSPLHF.